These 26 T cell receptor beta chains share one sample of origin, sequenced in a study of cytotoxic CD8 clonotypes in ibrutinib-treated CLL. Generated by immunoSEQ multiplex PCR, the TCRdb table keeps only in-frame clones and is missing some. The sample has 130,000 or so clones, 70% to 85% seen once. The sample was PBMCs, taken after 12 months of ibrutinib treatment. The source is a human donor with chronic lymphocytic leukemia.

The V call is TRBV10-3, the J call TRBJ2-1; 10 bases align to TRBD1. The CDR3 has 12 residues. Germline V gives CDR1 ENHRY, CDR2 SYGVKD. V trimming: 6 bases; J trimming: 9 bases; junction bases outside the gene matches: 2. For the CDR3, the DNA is TGTGCCATCAGGACAGGGGGCTTTGAGCAGTTCTTC. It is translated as CAIRTGGFEQFF.

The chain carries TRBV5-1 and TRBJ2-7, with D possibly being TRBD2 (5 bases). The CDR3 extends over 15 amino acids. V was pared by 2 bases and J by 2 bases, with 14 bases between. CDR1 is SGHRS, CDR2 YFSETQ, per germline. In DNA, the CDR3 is TGCGCCAGCAGCTTTGGAGAACTAGACACCTACGAGCAGTACTTC. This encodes CASSFGELDTYEQYF.

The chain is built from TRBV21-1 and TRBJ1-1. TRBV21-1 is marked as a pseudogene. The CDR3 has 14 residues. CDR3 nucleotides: TGTGCCAGCAGCAATAATACTGCAAACACTGAAGCTTTCTTT. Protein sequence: CASSNNTANTEAFF.

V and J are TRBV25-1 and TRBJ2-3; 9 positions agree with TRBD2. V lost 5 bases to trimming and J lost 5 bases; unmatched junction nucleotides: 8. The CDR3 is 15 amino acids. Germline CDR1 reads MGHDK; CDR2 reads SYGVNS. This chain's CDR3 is CASSSPLAGKDTQYF. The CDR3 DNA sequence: TGTGCCAGCAGTTCTCCTCTAGCGGGGAAAGATACGCAGTATTTT. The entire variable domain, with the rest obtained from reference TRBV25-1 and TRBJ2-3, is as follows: EADIYQTPRYLVIGTGKKITLECSQTMGHDKMYWYQQDPGMELHLIHYSYGVNSTEKGDLSSESTVSRIRTEHFPLTLESARPSHTSQYLCASSSPLAGKDTQYFGPGTRLTVL.

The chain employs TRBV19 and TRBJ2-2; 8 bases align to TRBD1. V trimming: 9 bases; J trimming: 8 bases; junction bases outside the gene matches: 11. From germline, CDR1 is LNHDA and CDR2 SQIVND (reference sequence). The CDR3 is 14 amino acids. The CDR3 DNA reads TGTGCCAGCATTCTGACAGGGGTGTCAGGGGAGCTGTTTTTT. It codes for CASILTGVSGELFF.

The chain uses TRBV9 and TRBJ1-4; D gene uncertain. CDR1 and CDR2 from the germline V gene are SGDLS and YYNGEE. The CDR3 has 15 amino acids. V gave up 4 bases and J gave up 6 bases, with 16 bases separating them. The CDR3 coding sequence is TGTGCCAGCAGCACCCGTGGGGAGGTGGATGAAAAACTGTTTTTT. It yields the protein CASSTRGEVDEKLFF. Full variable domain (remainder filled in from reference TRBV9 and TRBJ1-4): DSGVTQTPKHLITATGQRVTLRCSPRSGDLSVYWYQQSLDQGLQFLIQYYNGEERAKGNILERFSAQQFPDLHSELNLSSLELGDSALYFCASSTRGEVDEKLFFGSGTQLSVL.

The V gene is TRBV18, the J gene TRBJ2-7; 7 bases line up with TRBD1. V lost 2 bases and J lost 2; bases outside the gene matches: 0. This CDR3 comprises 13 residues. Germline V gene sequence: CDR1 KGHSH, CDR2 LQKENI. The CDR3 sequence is CASSPGTAYEQYF. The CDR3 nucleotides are TGTGCCAGCTCACCAGGGACAGCCTACGAGCAGTACTTC.

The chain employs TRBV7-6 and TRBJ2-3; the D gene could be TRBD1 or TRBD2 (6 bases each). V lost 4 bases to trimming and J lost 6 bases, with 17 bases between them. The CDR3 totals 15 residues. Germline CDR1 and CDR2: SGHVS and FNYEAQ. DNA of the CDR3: TGTGCCAGCAGCTCCTGGCTAGGGGGGTCCGATACGCAGTATTTT. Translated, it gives CASSSWLGGSDTQYF. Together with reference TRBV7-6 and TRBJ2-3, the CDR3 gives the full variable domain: GAGVSQSPRYKVTKRGQDVALRCDPISGHVSLYWYRQALGQGPEFLTYFNYEAQQDKSGLPNDRFSAERPEGSISTLTIQRTEQRDSAMYRCASSSWLGGSDTQYFGPGTRLTVL.

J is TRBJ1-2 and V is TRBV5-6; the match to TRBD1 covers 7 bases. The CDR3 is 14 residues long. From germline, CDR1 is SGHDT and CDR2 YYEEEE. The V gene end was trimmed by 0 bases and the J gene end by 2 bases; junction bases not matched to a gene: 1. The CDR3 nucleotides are TGTGCCAGCAGCTTGGGACAGGGAAACTATGGCTACACCTTC. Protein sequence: CASSLGQGNYGYTF.

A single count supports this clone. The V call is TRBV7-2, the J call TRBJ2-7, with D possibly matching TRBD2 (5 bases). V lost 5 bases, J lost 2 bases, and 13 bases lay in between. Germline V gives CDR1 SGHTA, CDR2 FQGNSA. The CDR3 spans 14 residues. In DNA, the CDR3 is TGTGCCAGCAGCCCGCGAGGACTGCCCTACGAGCAGTACTTC. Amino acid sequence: CASSPRGLPYEQYF.

CDR3 DNA sequence: TGTGCCAGCTCCTTCCGGGGGGGCCAAAACAATGAGCAGTTCTTC. Residues: CASSFRGGQNNEQFF. This chain uses TRBV18 with TRBJ2-1; 8 bases match TRBD2. V shed 6 bases and J 5 bases; nucleotides not matched to a gene: 9. The CDR3 has 15 residues. From germline, CDR1 is KGHSH and CDR2 LQKENI.

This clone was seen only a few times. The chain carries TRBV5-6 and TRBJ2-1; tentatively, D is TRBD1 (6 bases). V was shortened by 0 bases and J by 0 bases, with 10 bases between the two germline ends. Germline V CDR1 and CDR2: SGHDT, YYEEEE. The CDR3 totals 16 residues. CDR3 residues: CASSLDQGPSYNEQFF. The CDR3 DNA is TGTGCCAGCAGCTTGGATCAGGGGCCCTCCTACAATGAGCAGTTCTTC.

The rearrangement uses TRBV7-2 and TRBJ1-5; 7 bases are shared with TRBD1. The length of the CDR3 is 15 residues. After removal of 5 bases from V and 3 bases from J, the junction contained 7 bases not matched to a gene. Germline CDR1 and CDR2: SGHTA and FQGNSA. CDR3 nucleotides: TGTGCCAGCAGCAAGGGACAGACCGACAATCAGCCCCAGCATTTT. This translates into CASSKGQTDNQPQHF.

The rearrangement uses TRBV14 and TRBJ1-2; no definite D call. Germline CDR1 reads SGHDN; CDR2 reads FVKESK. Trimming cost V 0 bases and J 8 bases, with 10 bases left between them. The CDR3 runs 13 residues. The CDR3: CASSQDRRQGYTF. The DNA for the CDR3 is TGTGCCAGCAGCCAAGACAGGCGGCAGGGCTACACCTTC.

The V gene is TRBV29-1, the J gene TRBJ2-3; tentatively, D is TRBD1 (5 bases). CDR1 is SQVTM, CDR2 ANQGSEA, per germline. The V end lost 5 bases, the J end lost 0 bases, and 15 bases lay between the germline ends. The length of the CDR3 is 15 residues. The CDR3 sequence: CSVPFRGGSTDTQYF. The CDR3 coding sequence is TGCAGCGTTCCCTTTAGGGGTGGCAGCACAGATACGCAGTATTTT.

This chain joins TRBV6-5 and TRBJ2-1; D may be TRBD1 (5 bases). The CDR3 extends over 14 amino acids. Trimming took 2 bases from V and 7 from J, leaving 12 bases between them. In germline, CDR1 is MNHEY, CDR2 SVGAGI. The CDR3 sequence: CASSYRQGWNEQFF. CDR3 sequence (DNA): TGTGCCAGCAGTTACCGGCAGGGTTGGAATGAGCAGTTCTTC.

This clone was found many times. CDR3 protein: CASSARVGEKLFF. The CDR3 DNA reads as TGTGCCAGCAGCGCACGAGTTGGTGAAAAACTGTTTTTT. V and J are TRBV11-2 and TRBJ1-4; D is ambiguous. Germline V gene sequence: CDR1 SGHAT, CDR2 FQNNGV. The ends were cut back, 5 bases at V and 7 bases at J, with 11 bases in the middle. The CDR3 contains 13 residues.

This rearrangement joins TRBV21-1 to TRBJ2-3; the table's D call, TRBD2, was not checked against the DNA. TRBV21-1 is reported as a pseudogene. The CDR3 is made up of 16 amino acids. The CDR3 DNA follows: TGTGCCAGCAGCAAGGCTAGCGGAACTAGCACAGATACGCAGTATTTT. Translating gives CASSKASGTSTDTQYF.

CDR3 bases: TGTGCTAGTGGTTTGGTCCCCAGCGGGAGTGCTAATGAGCAGTTCTTC. The encoded protein is CASGLVPSGSANEQFF. The chain couples TRBV12-5 to TRBJ2-1; 8 positions agree with TRBD2. CDR1 is LGHNT, CDR2 FRNRAP, per germline. CDR3 size: 16 residues. The V segment lost 0 bases and the J segment 7 bases; nucleotides outside the gene matches: 8.

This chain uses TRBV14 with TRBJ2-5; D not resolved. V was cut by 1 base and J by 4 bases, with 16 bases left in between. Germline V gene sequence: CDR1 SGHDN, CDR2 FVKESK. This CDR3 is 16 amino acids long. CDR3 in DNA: TGTGCCAGCAGCCAAGGATCAGCTTCATTACGAGAGACCCAGTACTTC. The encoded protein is CASSQGSASLRETQYF.

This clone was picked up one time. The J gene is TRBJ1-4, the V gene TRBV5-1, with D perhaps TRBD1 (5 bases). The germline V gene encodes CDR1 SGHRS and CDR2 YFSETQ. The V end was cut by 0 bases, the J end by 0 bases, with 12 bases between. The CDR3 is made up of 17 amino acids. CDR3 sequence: CASSLGLTGSTNEKLFF. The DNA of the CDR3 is TGCGCCAGCAGCTTGGGCCTTACAGGTTCAACTAATGAAAAACTGTTTTTT.

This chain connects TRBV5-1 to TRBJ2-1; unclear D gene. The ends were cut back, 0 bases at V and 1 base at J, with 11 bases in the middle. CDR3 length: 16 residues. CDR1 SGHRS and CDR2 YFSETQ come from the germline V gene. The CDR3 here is CASSLEVQISYNEQFF. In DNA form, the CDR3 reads TGCGCCAGCAGCTTGGAGGTGCAGATTTCCTACAATGAGCAGTTCTTC.

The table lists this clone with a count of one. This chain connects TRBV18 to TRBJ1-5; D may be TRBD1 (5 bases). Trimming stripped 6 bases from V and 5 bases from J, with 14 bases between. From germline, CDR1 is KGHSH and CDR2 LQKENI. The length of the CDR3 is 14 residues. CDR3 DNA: TGTGCCAGCTCCCGGGGGGGTGCAGATCAGCCCCAGCATTTT. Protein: CASSRGGADQPQHF.

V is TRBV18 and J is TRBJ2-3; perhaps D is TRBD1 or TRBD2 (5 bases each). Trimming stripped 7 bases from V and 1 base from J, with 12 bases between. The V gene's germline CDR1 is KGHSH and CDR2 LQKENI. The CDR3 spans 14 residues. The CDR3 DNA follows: TGTGCCAGCTGTCGGGGCACGGGCACAGATACGCAGTATTTT. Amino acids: CASCRGTGTDTQYF.

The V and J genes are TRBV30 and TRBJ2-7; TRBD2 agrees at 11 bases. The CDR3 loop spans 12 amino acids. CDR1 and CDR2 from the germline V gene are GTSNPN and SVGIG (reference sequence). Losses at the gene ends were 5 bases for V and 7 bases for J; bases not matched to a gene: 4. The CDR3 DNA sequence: TGTGCCTGGTGGCTAGCGGGAGGAGAGCAGTACTTC. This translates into CAWWLAGGEQYF.

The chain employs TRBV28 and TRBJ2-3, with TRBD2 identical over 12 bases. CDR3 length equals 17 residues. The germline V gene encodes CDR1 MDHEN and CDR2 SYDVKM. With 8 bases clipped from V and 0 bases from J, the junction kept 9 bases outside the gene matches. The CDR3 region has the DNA TGTGCCAGCCCCCCCCTAGCGGGAGGGCCGAGCACAGATACGCAGTATTTT. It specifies CASPPLAGGPSTDTQYF.